This T cell receptor (beta chain) was captured by sequencing in a study of cytomegalovirus exposure and HLA in healthy donors. Amplification used 60 Vbeta primers and 13 Jbeta primers. Profiling relied on immunoSEQ multiplex PCR, and the TCRdb table lists in-frame clones only, not all of them. There are roughly 95,000 clones in the sample; roughly 80% occur only once, and approximately 3% lies in the top ten. The germline V gene encodes CDR1 MNHEY and CDR2 SMNVEV (reference sequence). Trimming removed 9 bases at V and 3 bases at J, with 17 bases between. CDR3 size: 15 residues. The chain couples TRBV27 to TRBJ2-2; D is possibly TRBD1 (5 bases). Sequencing used PBMCs. The origin of this receptor is a man aged 25-45 years in good health and CMV-seropositive. This CDR3 reads CASRLAGPYTGELFF. The CDR3 nucleotides read TGTGCCAGTCGATTGGCAGGGCCTTACACCGGGGAGCTGTTTTTT.